The clone carrying this T cell receptor (beta chain) occurred a few times. Its antigen remains unknown. A library of TCRbeta sequences, prepared with unique molecular identifiers, was generated. MiXCR was run by TCRdb on the PCR reads, yielding one entry per CDR3 protein. The repertoire includes hundreds of thousands of distinct CDR3 sequences, under 15% of them detected once, and roughly 2.3% sits in the top ten. The data stem from a study of T-cell reconstitution after alpha-beta-depleted transplantation in children. Study-level results: Expanded graft clones, several hundred of them, were reportedly the source of alpha-beta T cells about two months after transplant.

The germline gives CDR1 SGHDN, CDR2 FVKESK. CDR3 size: 16 residues. The trim removed 4 bases at V and 0 bases at J, leaving 8 bases unmatched. Sample: PBMCs, mostly from graft donor cells, taken 360 days after TCRalphabeta/CD19-depleted stem cell transplant. The V and J genes are TRBV14 and TRBJ1-2; 7 bases fit TRBD1. The TCR was taken from a male patient aged 10 to 17 who had a stem cell transplant for acute myeloid leukemia, so the T cells may come from the graft donor. The CDR3 DNA reads TGTGCCAGCAGCCTTTTACAGGGGTTGCCTAACTATGGCTACACCTTC. Translating gives CASSLLQGLPNYGYTF.